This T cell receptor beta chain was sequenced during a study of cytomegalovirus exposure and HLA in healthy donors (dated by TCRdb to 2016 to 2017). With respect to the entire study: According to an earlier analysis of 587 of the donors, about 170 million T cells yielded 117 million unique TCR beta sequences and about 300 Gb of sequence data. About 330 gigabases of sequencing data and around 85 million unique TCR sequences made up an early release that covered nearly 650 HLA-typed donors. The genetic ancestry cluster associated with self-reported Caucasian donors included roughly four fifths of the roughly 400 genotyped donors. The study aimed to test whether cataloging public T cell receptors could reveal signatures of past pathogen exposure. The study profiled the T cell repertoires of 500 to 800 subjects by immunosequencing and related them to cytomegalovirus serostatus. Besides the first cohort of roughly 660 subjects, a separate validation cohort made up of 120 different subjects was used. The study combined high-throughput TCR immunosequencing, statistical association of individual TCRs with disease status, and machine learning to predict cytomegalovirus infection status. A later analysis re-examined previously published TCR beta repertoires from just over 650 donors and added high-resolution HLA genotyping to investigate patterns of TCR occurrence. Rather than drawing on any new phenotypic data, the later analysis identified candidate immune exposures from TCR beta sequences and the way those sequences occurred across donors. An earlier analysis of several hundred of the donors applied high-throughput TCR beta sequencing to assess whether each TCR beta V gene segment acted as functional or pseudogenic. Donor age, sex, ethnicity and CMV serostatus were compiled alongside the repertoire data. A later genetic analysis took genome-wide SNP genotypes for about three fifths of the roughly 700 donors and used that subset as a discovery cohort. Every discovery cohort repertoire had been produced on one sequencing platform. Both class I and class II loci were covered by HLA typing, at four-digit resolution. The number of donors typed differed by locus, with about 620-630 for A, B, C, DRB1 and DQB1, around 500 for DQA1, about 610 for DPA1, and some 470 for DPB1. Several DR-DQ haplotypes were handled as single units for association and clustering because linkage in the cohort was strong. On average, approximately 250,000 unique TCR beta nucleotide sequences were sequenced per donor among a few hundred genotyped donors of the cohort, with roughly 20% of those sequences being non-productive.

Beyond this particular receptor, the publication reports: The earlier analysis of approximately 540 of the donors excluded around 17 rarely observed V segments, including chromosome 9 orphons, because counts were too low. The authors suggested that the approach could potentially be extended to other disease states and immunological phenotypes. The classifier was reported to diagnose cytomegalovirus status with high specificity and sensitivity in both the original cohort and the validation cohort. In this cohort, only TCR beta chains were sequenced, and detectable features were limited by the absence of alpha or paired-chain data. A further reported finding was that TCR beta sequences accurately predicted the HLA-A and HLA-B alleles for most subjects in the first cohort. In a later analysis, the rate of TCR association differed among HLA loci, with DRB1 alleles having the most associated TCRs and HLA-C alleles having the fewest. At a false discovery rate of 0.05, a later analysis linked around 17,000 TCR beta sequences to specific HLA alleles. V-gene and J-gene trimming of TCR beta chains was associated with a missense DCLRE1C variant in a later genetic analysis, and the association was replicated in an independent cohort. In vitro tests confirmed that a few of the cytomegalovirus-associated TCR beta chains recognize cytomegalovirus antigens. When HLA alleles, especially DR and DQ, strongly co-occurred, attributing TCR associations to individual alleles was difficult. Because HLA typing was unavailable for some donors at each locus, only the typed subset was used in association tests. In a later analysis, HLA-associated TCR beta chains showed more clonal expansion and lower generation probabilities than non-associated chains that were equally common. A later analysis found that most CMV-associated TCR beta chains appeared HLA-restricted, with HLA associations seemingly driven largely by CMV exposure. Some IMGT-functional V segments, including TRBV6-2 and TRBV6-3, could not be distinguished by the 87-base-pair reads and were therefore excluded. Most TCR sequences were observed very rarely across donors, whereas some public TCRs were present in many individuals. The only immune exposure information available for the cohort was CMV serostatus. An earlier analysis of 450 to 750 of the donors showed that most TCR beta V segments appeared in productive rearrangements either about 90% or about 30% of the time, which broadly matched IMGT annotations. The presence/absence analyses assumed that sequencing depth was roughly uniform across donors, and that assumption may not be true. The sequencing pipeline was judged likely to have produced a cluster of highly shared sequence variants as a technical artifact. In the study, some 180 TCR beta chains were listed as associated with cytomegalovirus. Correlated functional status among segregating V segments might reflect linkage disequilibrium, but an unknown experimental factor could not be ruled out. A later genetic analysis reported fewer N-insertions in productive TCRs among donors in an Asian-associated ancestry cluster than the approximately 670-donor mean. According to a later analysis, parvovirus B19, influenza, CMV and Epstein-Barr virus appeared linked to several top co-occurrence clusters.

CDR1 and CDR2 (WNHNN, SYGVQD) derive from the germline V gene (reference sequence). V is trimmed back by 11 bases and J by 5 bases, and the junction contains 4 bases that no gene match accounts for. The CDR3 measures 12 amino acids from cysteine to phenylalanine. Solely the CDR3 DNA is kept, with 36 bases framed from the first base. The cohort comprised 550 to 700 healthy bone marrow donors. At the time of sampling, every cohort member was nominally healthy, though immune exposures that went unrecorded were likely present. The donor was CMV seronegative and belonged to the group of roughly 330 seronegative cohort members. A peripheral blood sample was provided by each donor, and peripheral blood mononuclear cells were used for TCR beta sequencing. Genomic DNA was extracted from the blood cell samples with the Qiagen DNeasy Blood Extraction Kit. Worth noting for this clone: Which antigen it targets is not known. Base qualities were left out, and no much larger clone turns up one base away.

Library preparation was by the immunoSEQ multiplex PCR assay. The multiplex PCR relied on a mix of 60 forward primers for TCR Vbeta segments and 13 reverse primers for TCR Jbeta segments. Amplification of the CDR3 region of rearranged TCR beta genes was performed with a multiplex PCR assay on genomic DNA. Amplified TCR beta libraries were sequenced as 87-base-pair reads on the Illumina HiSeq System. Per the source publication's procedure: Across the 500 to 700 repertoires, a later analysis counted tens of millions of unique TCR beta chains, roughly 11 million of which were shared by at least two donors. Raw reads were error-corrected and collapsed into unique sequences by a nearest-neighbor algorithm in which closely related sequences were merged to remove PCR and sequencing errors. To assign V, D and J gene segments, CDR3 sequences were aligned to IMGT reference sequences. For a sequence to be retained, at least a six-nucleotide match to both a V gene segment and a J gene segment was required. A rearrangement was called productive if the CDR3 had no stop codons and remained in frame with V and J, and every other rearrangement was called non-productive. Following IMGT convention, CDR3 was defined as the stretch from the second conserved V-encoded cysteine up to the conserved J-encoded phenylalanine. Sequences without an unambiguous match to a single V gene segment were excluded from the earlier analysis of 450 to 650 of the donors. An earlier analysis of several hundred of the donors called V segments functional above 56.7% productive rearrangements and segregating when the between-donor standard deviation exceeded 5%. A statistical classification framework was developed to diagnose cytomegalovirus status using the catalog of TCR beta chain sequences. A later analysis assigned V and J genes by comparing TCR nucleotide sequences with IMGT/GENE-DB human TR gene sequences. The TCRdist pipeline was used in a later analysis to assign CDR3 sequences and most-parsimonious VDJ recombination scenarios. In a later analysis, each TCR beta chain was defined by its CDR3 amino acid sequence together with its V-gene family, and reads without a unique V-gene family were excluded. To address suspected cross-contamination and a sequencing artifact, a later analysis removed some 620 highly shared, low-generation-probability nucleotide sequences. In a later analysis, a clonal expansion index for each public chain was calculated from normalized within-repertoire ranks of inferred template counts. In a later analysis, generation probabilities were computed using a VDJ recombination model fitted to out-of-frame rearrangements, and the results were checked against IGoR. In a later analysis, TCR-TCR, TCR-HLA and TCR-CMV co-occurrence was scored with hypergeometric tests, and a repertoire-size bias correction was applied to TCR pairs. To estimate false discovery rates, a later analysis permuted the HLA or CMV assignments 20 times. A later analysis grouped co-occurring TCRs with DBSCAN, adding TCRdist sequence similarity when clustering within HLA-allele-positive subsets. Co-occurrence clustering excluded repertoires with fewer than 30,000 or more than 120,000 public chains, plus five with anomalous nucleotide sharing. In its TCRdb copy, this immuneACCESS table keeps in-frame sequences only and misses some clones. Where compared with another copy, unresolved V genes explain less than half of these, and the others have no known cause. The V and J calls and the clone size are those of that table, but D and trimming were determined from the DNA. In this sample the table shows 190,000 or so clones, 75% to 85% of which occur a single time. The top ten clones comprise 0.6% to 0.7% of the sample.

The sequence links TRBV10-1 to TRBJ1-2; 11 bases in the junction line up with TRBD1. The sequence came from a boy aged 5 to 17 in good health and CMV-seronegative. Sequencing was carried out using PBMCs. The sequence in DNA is TGCGCCGGGGGGACAGGGGGGTATGGCTACACCTTC. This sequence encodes CAGGTGGYGYTF.